The clone carrying this T cell receptor beta chain was detected a few times. Its antigen is as yet unknown. TCRdb fed the reads into MiXCR, producing one record per CDR3 protein. The sample carries 650,000 to 900,000 distinct CDR3 sequences, around a third recorded once. The entry originates in a study of T cell repertoires in cytomegalovirus infection. About the research overall: Used in the study were CMV epitopes, some recently identified and HLA-C-restricted, others well-studied and HLA-B-restricted. Public signatures in TCR beta pointed to CMV infection and matching HLA type. Study conclusions and caveats: Clonotype analysis showed dominance of the ex vivo response by HLA-C-restricted CMV-specific TCR beta clonotypes. Summed frequency of public TCR beta families distinguished CMV carriers with the relevant HLA.

This sample comprised cultured CD8+ T cells from PBMCs, obtained from culture after CMV antigen stimulation. This clonotype was obtained from a human donor in good health (CMV status not recorded). Some clones in this sample may be carry-over from other donors' samples.

CDR3 sequence: CASSQTYSGNTIYF. The CDR3, as DNA: TGTGCCAGCAGCCAGACATACTCTGGAAACACCATATATTTT. This sequence joins TRBV12-3 or TRBV12-4 and TRBJ1-3; no definite D call. With 6 bases removed from V and 0 bases from J, the gap between germline ends came to 9 bases. CDR3 length: 14 residues.